Below, 21 T cell receptor beta chains from the same sample are listed, as sequenced in a study of PD-L1 blockade in urothelial cancer. Profiled with immunoSEQ multiplex PCR; TCRdb holds only in-frame clones, not every one. The sample consists of under 40,000 clones, roughly 90% of them appearing once. The input for sequencing was PBMCs, taken around atezolizumab (anti-PD-L1) treatment. The receptors originated from a man aged 70 or older with urothelial cancer.

This rearrangement joins TRBV10-3 to TRBJ1-1; TRBD1 matches 8 bases. Trimming cost V 2 bases and J 5 bases; bases outside gene matches: 7. The CDR3 spans 15 residues. The germline V gene has CDR1 ENHRY and CDR2 SYGVKD. The CDR3 DNA reads TGTGCCATCAGTGAGGAAGGACAGGGAGGGACTGAAGCTTTCTTT. Protein product: CAISEEGQGGTEAFF.

This chain uses TRBV2 with TRBJ2-7; 9 bases line up with TRBD2. Germline V CDR1 and CDR2: SNHLY, FYNNEI. The V gene end was trimmed by 5 bases and the J gene end by 6 bases; junction bases not matched to a gene: 5. There are 13 residues in the CDR3. Here the CDR3 reads CASSLGTSSEQYF. The CDR3 nucleotides read TGTGCCAGCAGTCTCGGGACTAGCAGCGAGCAGTACTTC.

The V gene is TRBV30, the J gene TRBJ2-3; 12 bases align to TRBD2. V shed 1 base, J shed 4 bases, and the junction held 3 bases outside the gene matches. The germline CDR1 and CDR2 sequences are GTSNPN and SVGIG (reference sequence). The CDR3 loop spans 15 amino acids. The CDR3 coding sequence is TGTGCCTGGAGTGCGCTAGCGGGAGGGCCAGATACGCAGTATTTT. This gives the protein CAWSALAGGPDTQYF.

The chain recombines TRBV27 with TRBJ2-3; 7 bases agree with TRBD2. CDR1 and CDR2 (germline): MNHEY, SMNVEV (reference sequence). The V gene end was trimmed by 4 bases and the J gene end by 2 bases; junction bases not matched to a gene: 6. The CDR3 totals 15 residues. This CDR3 is CASSSRDYITDTQYF. The DNA for the CDR3 is TGTGCCAGCAGTTCCCGGGACTATATCACAGATACGCAGTATTTT.

The rearrangement joins TRBV2 to TRBJ2-2; TRBD2 is a possible D gene (6 bases). The CDR3 covers 15 residues. The germline gives CDR1 SNHLY, CDR2 FYNNEI. Trimming took off 6 bases at V and 2 bases at J, with 13 bases between the two ends. The CDR3 sequence is CASSVLGLNTGELFF. CDR3 nucleotide sequence: TGTGCCAGCAGCGTCCTGGGACTCAACACCGGGGAGCTGTTTTTT.

V usage is TRBV19 and J usage is TRBJ1-4, with D perhaps matching TRBD1 (6 bases). Between the trimmed V and J ends, which lost 3 bases and 4 bases, there was a span of 12 bases. The germline CDR1 and CDR2 sequences are LNHDA and SQIVND (reference sequence). The CDR3 runs 15 residues. The CDR3 DNA sequence: TGTGCCAGTAGTATCGGACAGTCGGGTAATGAAAAACTGTTTTTT. As protein: CASSIGQSGNEKLFF.

The chain links TRBV27 to TRBJ2-7; D is possibly TRBD2 (6 bases). Germline CDR1 is MNHEY and CDR2 is SMNVEV (reference sequence). Trimming removed 6 bases at V and 3 bases at J, with 18 bases between. This CDR3 spans 15 amino acids. The CDR3 DNA follows: TGTGCCAGCAGCCTAAACGGGGGACGGGTCTACGAGCAGTACTTC. Protein: CASSLNGGRVYEQYF.

The chain uses TRBV19 and TRBJ1-2, with 9 bases that match TRBD1. Germline CDR1 reads LNHDA; CDR2 reads SQIVND (reference sequence). V was pared by 5 bases and J by 6 bases, with 13 bases of the junction left unmatched. The CDR3 is 16 residues long. Here the CDR3 DNA reads TGTGCCAGTAGTCAAGCTGGGACGGACAGGGGAGATGGCTACACCTTC. Encoded protein: CASSQAGTDRGDGYTF.

The chain links TRBV19 to TRBJ1-4, with D possibly TRBD1 on 5 matching bases. The CDR3 spans 16 residues. Trimming pared 1 base from V and 7 bases from J, leaving 16 bases between. Germline V gives CDR1 LNHDA, CDR2 SQIVND (reference sequence). CDR3 coding DNA: TGTGCCAGTAGTATAGGAGGAACCAGGGTGCGTGAAAAACTGTTTTTT. Amino acid sequence: CASSIGGTRVREKLFF.

This sequence joins TRBV18 and TRBJ2-2; 8 bases are shared with TRBD1. V lost 3 bases, J lost 2 bases, and 2 bases stayed unmatched. Germline V gives CDR1 KGHSH, CDR2 LQKENI. This CDR3 contains 15 residues. The chain's CDR3 is CASSPGQVNTGELFF. In nucleotides, the CDR3 is TGTGCCAGCTCACCGGGACAGGTTAACACCGGGGAGCTGTTTTTT.

The V gene is TRBV10-1, the J gene TRBJ2-1; 13 nucleotides line up with TRBD2. Germline loops: CDR1 WNHNN, CDR2 SYGVQD (reference sequence). V was pared by 6 bases and J by 6 bases, with 11 bases of the junction left unmatched. The CDR3 runs 17 residues. CDR3 in amino acids: CASSMYLTSGRPNEQFF. CDR3 DNA: TGCGCCAGCAGCATGTACTTGACTAGCGGGAGGCCCAATGAGCAGTTCTTC.

The rearrangement joins TRBV25-1 to TRBJ2-2; TRBD2 might be the D (7 bases). Germline V gene sequence: CDR1 MGHDK, CDR2 SYGVNS. V gave up 1 base and J gave up 3 bases, with 12 bases separating them. CDR3 size: 16 residues. As DNA, the CDR3 is TGTGCCAGCAGTGAATGGGGGGGCAGCGACACCGGGGAGCTGTTTTTT. Translating gives CASSEWGGSDTGELFF.

The chain combines TRBV25-1 with TRBJ2-2; D is perhaps TRBD1 (6 bases). CDR3 length: 14 amino acids. V was shortened by 2 bases and J by 4 bases, with 8 bases between the two germline ends. Germline CDR1 is MGHDK and CDR2 is SYGVNS. In DNA, the CDR3 is TGTGCCAGCAGTGAAGACAGGCTCACCGGGGAGCTGTTTTTT. Translation gives CASSEDRLTGELFF.

The chain carries TRBV28 and TRBJ2-5; TRBD2 matches at 15 bases. The CDR3 is 18 amino acids. V lost 4 bases and J lost 7; bases outside the gene matches: 13. Germline-derived CDR1 and CDR2 are MDHEN and SYDVKM. The CDR3 DNA reads as TGTGCCAGCAGTTCAACGGGACTAGCGGGAGGCCCAAGAGGGACCCAGTACTTC. Its protein is CASSSTGLAGGPRGTQYF.

This rearrangement joins TRBV28 to TRBJ1-4, with D unclear. In germline, CDR1 is MDHEN, CDR2 SYDVKM. The ends were cut back, 5 bases at V and 5 bases at J, with 18 bases in the middle. The length of the CDR3 is 16 residues. The CDR3 coding sequence is TGTGCCAGCAGTCCCACGGTAATGCAGGCAAATGAAAAACTGTTTTTT. This gives the protein CASSPTVMQANEKLFF.

The genes are TRBV28 and TRBJ1-1; D is uncertain. Trimming pared 6 bases from V and 2 bases from J, leaving 13 bases between. Germline V gene sequence: CDR1 MDHEN, CDR2 SYDVKM. CDR3 length: 14 residues. CDR3 protein: CASRRVHRNTEAFF. The DNA for the CDR3 is TGTGCCAGCAGGAGGGTTCATAGAAACACTGAAGCTTTCTTT.

The chain uses TRBV7-9 and TRBJ2-5; 7 bases agree with TRBD2. CDR3 length: 14 amino acids. Unmatched junction bases numbered 4, after V lost 4 bases and J lost 2 bases. In germline, CDR1 is SEHNR, CDR2 FQNEAQ (reference sequence). The CDR3 nucleotides are TGTGCCAGCAGCTGGGAGGGGTGGCAAGAGACCCAGTACTTC. This encodes CASSWEGWQETQYF.

The V gene is TRBV2, the J gene TRBJ1-5, with 7 bases lining up with TRBD1. CDR1 is SNHLY, CDR2 FYNNEI, per germline. Unmatched junction bases numbered 12, after V lost 5 bases and J lost 5 bases. The CDR3 runs to 16 residues. The CDR3 bases are TGTGCCAGCAGTCCAGACAGGGTGGTATTGGATCAGCCCCAGCATTTT. Its protein is CASSPDRVVLDQPQHF.

This chain uses TRBV13 with TRBJ2-1, with 8 bases matching TRBD2. The CDR3 spans 17 residues. Germline V gene sequence: CDR1 PRHDT, CDR2 FYEKMQ (reference sequence). J was trimmed by 9 bases and V by 5 bases; bases with no gene match: 18. CDR3 protein: CASSPLGGRLGGGEQFF. CDR3 bases: TGTGCCAGCAGCCCCCTGGGGGGGAGGCTCGGGGGGGGTGAGCAGTTCTTC.

CDR3 sequence: CASSRDRSPYEQYF. CDR3 bases: TGTGCCAGCAGCCGGGACAGAAGCCCATACGAGCAGTACTTC. The rearrangement joins TRBV5-5 to TRBJ2-7; 7 bases match TRBD1. J was trimmed by 4 bases and V by 4 bases; bases with no gene match: 8. The CDR3 covers 14 residues. Looked up from germline, CDR1 is SGHKS and CDR2 is YYEKEE (reference sequence).

V gene TRBV5-6 combines with J gene TRBJ1-3; D call uncertain. CDR1 SGHDT and CDR2 YYEEEE come from the germline V gene. V was clipped by 4 bases and J by 2 bases, with 13 bases between them. This CDR3 has 15 amino acids. The DNA for the CDR3 is TGTGCCAGCAGCGGAGGAGTTGAACCTGGAAACACCATATATTTT. This sequence encodes CASSGGVEPGNTIYF.